A selection of T cell receptor beta chains follows, all from one sample in a study of vaccination effects on CD4 cells after COVID-19. No antigen is known for these receptors. The data were produced by immunoSEQ multiplex PCR, yet TCRdb's version contains in-frame clones alone and is incomplete. The sample lists under 9,000 clones, 65% to 80% seen once, with around 12% in the top ten. The sample in question was CD4+ T cells from PBMCs cultured with HCoV-229E spike peptides, obtained before COVID-19 vaccination. The receptors here all came from a human donor who received a COVID-19 vaccine. The CDR3 runs from the conserved cysteine through the conserved F or W. The order of the fields is clone size, D gene, V gene, J gene, CDR3 protein, CDR3 DNA. A D gene is named only where the DNA matches it firmly. Only some rows state a clone size, as once, few, many or a class for expanded clones.

clone_size: -
d_call: TRBD2
v_call: TRBV19
j_call: TRBJ2-3
cdr3_aa: CASSRTSGIADTQYF
cdr3_nt: TGTGCCAGTAGTAGAACTAGCGGGATTGCAGATACGCAGTATTTT

clone_size: -
d_call: -
v_call: TRBV29-1
j_call: TRBJ2-6
cdr3_aa: CSVPRAGVTGANVLTF
cdr3_nt: TGCAGCGTTCCCAGGGCAGGGGTAACTGGGGCCAACGTCCTGACTTTC

clone_size: -
d_call: TRBD1
v_call: TRBV5-4
j_call: TRBJ2-7
cdr3_aa: CASSSGQRAYEQYF
cdr3_nt: TGTGCCAGCAGCTCGGGACAGAGAGCCTACGAGCAGTACTTC

clone_size: -
d_call: -
v_call: TRBV7-8
j_call: TRBJ1-5
cdr3_aa: CASSPGRGRSNQPQHF
cdr3_nt: TGTGCCAGCAGCCCCGGCCGGGGACGTAGCAATCAGCCCCAGCATTTT

clone_size: -
d_call: -
v_call: TRBV12-5
j_call: TRBJ1-2
cdr3_aa: CASGSGQGRGYTF
cdr3_nt: TGTGCTAGTGGTTCTGGGCAGGGACGGGGCTACACCTTC

clone_size: -
d_call: -
v_call: TRBV7-9
j_call: TRBJ2-2
cdr3_aa: CASSPEREGGELFF
cdr3_nt: TGTGCCAGCAGCCCGGAACGAGAGGGGGGGGAGCTGTTTTTT

clone_size: -
d_call: -
v_call: TRBV12-3/TRBV12-4
j_call: TRBJ2-1
cdr3_aa: CASTPSASRQFF
cdr3_nt: TGTGCCAGCACCCCATCGGCTAGCCGGCAGTTCTTC

clone_size: -
d_call: TRBD1
v_call: TRBV2
j_call: TRBJ2-7
cdr3_aa: CASRAGTVNYEQYF
cdr3_nt: TGTGCCAGCAGGGCCGGGACAGTCAACTACGAGCAGTACTTC

clone_size: -
d_call: TRBD2
v_call: TRBV5-1
j_call: TRBJ2-5
cdr3_aa: CASSLVLAGGPEETQYF
cdr3_nt: TGCGCCAGCAGCTTGGTATTAGCGGGGGGTCCGGAAGAGACCCAGTACTTC

clone_size: -
d_call: -
v_call: TRBV3-1/TRBV3-2
j_call: TRBJ2-3
cdr3_aa: CASSQGHTNTQYF
cdr3_nt: TGTGCCAGCAGCCAAGGGCATACGAACACGCAGTATTTT

clone_size: -
d_call: TRBD2
v_call: TRBV11-1
j_call: TRBJ2-5
cdr3_aa: CASSVLLGRAGETQYF
cdr3_nt: TGTGCCAGCAGCGTACTTCTCGGGAGGGCCGGGGAGACCCAGTACTTC

clone_size: -
d_call: TRBD2
v_call: TRBV6-4
j_call: TRBJ2-3
cdr3_aa: CASSVQGLAGKDTQYF
cdr3_nt: TGTGCCAGCAGTGTCCAAGGACTAGCGGGGAAAGATACGCAGTATTTT

clone_size: -
d_call: -
v_call: TRBV3-1/TRBV3-2
j_call: TRBJ1-2
cdr3_aa: CASSQLGASYGYTF
cdr3_nt: TGTGCCAGCAGCCAACTGGGGGCCAGTTATGGCTACACCTTC

clone_size: -
d_call: -
v_call: TRBV27
j_call: TRBJ2-3
cdr3_aa: CASSSLTHGGTDTQYF
cdr3_nt: TGTGCCAGCAGTTCCCTTACTCACGGGGGCACAGATACGCAGTATTTT

clone_size: -
d_call: TRBD1
v_call: TRBV10-3
j_call: TRBJ1-3
cdr3_aa: CAIRGTGGNTIYF
cdr3_nt: TGTGCCATCAGGGGGACAGGGGGAAACACCATATATTTT

clone_size: -
d_call: TRBD2
v_call: TRBV10-3
j_call: TRBJ2-7
cdr3_aa: CAISSGTSGYEQYF
cdr3_nt: TGTGCCATCAGCTCCGGGACTAGCGGTTACGAGCAGTACTTC

clone_size: -
d_call: -
v_call: TRBV2
j_call: TRBJ2-2
cdr3_aa: CASRETGNTGELFF
cdr3_nt: TGTGCCAGCAGGGAGACAGGGAACACCGGGGAGCTGTTTTTT

clone_size: -
d_call: -
v_call: TRBV12-3/TRBV12-4
j_call: TRBJ1-1
cdr3_aa: CASRPSVNTEAFF
cdr3_nt: TGTGCCAGCCGCCCTTCAGTGAACACTGAAGCTTTCTTT

clone_size: -
d_call: -
v_call: TRBV5-1
j_call: TRBJ1-2
cdr3_aa: CASSDDGSYGYTF
cdr3_nt: TGCGCCAGCAGCGACGACGGATCTTATGGCTACACCTTC

clone_size: once
d_call: -
v_call: TRBV6-1
j_call: TRBJ1-2
cdr3_aa: CASSDEGRLGTMGYTF
cdr3_nt: TGTGCCAGCAGTGACGAAGGGAGACTGGGAACTATGGGCTACACCTTC

clone_size: -
d_call: -
v_call: TRBV5-1
j_call: TRBJ2-7
cdr3_aa: CASSLPNHRVRYEQYF
cdr3_nt: TGCGCCAGCAGTCTCCCTAACCACAGGGTTAGGTACGAGCAGTACTTC

clone_size: -
d_call: TRBD2
v_call: TRBV3-1/TRBV3-2
j_call: TRBJ2-7
cdr3_aa: CASSHLGGSTYEQYF
cdr3_nt: TGTGCCAGCAGCCATCTCGGGGGGTCTACCTACGAGCAGTACTTC

clone_size: -
d_call: TRBD1
v_call: TRBV18
j_call: TRBJ2-7
cdr3_aa: CASSPARGTGFLDEQYF
cdr3_nt: TGTGCCAGCTCACCCGCGCGCGGGACAGGGTTTCTAGATGAGCAGTACTTC

clone_size: once
d_call: TRBD1
v_call: TRBV5-1
j_call: TRBJ2-2
cdr3_aa: CASSLRTGGPTGELFF
cdr3_nt: TGCGCCAGCAGCTTGAGGACAGGGGGCCCCACCGGGGAGCTGTTTTTT

clone_size: few
d_call: -
v_call: TRBV18
j_call: TRBJ2-5
cdr3_aa: CASSREGTQYF
cdr3_nt: TGTGCCAGCTCCCGCGAGGGAACCCAGTACTTC

clone_size: medium-sized
d_call: -
v_call: TRBV7-8
j_call: TRBJ1-1
cdr3_aa: CASILTEMNTEAFF
cdr3_nt: TGTGCCAGCATCCTAACCGAGATGAACACTGAAGCTTTCTTT

clone_size: -
d_call: -
v_call: TRBV11-3
j_call: TRBJ2-3
cdr3_aa: CASSKGPDTQYF
cdr3_nt: TGTGCCAGCAGCAAAGGTCCGGATACGCAGTATTTT

clone_size: -
d_call: -
v_call: TRBV14
j_call: TRBJ2-5
cdr3_aa: CASSQAWLGQGTQYF
cdr3_nt: TGTGCCAGCAGCCAAGCATGGTTAGGCCAGGGGACCCAGTACTTC

clone_size: -
d_call: -
v_call: TRBV2
j_call: TRBJ1-2
cdr3_aa: CASRAALYGYTF
cdr3_nt: TGTGCCAGCAGGGCGGCACTCTATGGCTACACCTTC

clone_size: -
d_call: -
v_call: TRBV20-1
j_call: TRBJ2-6
cdr3_aa: CSASGRAGANVLTF
cdr3_nt: TGCAGTGCTAGTGGCAGGGCTGGGGCCAACGTCCTGACTTTC

clone_size: -
d_call: TRBD1
v_call: TRBV6-6
j_call: TRBJ1-2
cdr3_aa: CASSPTGRGGYTF
cdr3_nt: TGTGCCAGCAGTCCGACAGGGAGGGGCGGCTACACCTTC

clone_size: medium-sized
d_call: TRBD2
v_call: TRBV24-1
j_call: TRBJ2-1
cdr3_aa: CATSRGGRDYNEQFF
cdr3_nt: TGTGCCACCAGTCGGGGGGGCCGAGACTACAATGAGCAGTTCTTC

clone_size: -
d_call: TRBD2
v_call: TRBV15
j_call: TRBJ2-1
cdr3_aa: CATSRESVSEIAGGYYNEQFF
cdr3_nt: TGTGCCACCAGCAGAGAATCAGTTTCTGAAATAGCGGGAGGATATTACAATGAGCAGTTCTTC

clone_size: few
d_call: -
v_call: TRBV18
j_call: TRBJ1-6
cdr3_aa: CASSPLHF
cdr3_nt: TGTGCCAGCTCACCCCTCCACTTT

clone_size: -
d_call: -
v_call: TRBV5-1
j_call: TRBJ2-3
cdr3_aa: CASSRDRTDTQYF
cdr3_nt: TGCGCCAGCTCGCGGGATAGGACAGATACGCAGTATTTT

clone_size: -
d_call: -
v_call: TRBV9
j_call: TRBJ2-1
cdr3_aa: CASSAVGGYNEQFF
cdr3_nt: TGTGCCAGCAGCGCAGTTGGTGGGTACAATGAGCAGTTCTTC

clone_size: -
d_call: -
v_call: TRBV25-1
j_call: TRBJ2-7
cdr3_aa: CASSTGAVREQYF
cdr3_nt: TGTGCCAGCAGCACGGGGGCGGTTCGCGAGCAGTACTTC

clone_size: few
d_call: -
v_call: TRBV2
j_call: TRBJ2-7
cdr3_aa: CASSVDRWEQYF
cdr3_nt: TGTGCCAGCAGTGTGGACAGATGGGAGCAGTACTTC

clone_size: -
d_call: TRBD2
v_call: TRBV5-1
j_call: TRBJ2-3
cdr3_aa: CASAGTSGFTDTQYF
cdr3_nt: TGCGCCAGCGCTGGGACTAGCGGCTTCACAGATACGCAGTATTTT

clone_size: -
d_call: -
v_call: TRBV7-8
j_call: TRBJ2-1
cdr3_aa: CASSLPQSSYNEQFF
cdr3_nt: TGTGCCAGCAGCTTACCCCAGAGCTCCTACAATGAGCAGTTCTTC

clone_size: once
d_call: -
v_call: TRBV25-1
j_call: TRBJ2-5
cdr3_aa: CASSESGEWYQETQYF
cdr3_nt: TGTGCCAGCAGTGAGTCCGGGGAATGGTACCAAGAGACCCAGTACTTC

clone_size: -
d_call: -
v_call: TRBV5-1
j_call: TRBJ2-3
cdr3_aa: CATLRQSTDTQYF
cdr3_nt: TGCGCCACCCTAAGGCAAAGCACAGATACGCAGTATTTT